Following are 20 T cell receptor beta chains from one sample sequenced in a study of Graves' ophthalmopathy and Graves' hyperthyroidism. RNA transcripts yielded amplified TCR beta CDR3 regions. Second-round multiplex PCR followed a first-round RT-PCR using HTBI primers. From the multiplex PCR reads, TCRdb called clonotypes with MiXCR, one entry per CDR3 protein. The table includes some 750,000 distinct CDR3 sequences, 35% to 50% detected once. The material sequenced was peripheral blood. Receptor source: an adult man with Graves' ophthalmopathy.

V is TRBV7-9 and J is TRBJ1-5, with 8 positions matching TRBD1. This CDR3 region has 17 residues. Per the germline V gene, CDR1 is SEHNR and CDR2 is FQNEAQ (reference sequence). Losses at the gene ends were 5 bases for V and 1 base for J; bases not matched to a gene: 10. This CDR3 reads CASSQASTGGSNQPQHF. The CDR3 DNA is TGTGCCAGCAGCCAAGCCTCAACAGGGGGGAGCAATCAGCCCCAGCATTTT.

The chain couples TRBV9 to TRBJ2-7; 10 bases line up with TRBD2. The CDR3 sequence is 18 residues long. Germline V gene sequence: CDR1 SGDLS, CDR2 YYNGEE. Trimming at V came to 4 bases and at J to 0 bases, leaving 13 bases not matched to a gene. CDR3: CASSSAPGLAISSYEQYF. The DNA for the CDR3 is TGTGCCAGCAGCTCCGCCCCGGGACTAGCGATAAGCTCCTACGAGCAGTACTTC.

This clonotype was picked up a small number of times. The chain links TRBV6-6 to TRBJ1-5; D gene uncertain. Trimming left V 1 base short and J 2 bases short, with 9 bases between. The CDR3 length is 15 residues. The germline V gene has CDR1 MNHNY and CDR2 SVGAGI (reference sequence). The CDR3 spells CASSYLGDGNQPQHF. Here the CDR3 DNA reads TGTGCCAGCAGTTACTTAGGTGATGGCAATCAGCCCCAGCATTTT.

On this clonotype: Mismatch with germline at one junction end may stem from a read error. This chain joins TRBV7-9 and TRBJ1-4; 8 bases are a match to TRBD1. Germline V gives CDR1 SEHNR, CDR2 FQNEAQ (reference sequence). This CDR3 spans 14 amino acids. CDR3 DNA sequence: TGTACCAGCAGCCCGGACAGGGACACGGAAAAACTGTTTTTT. It is translated as CTSSPDRDTEKLFF.

This clonotype was recorded a few times. The rearrangement links TRBV20-1 to TRBJ2-7, with 7 bases matching TRBD2. Per the germline V gene, CDR1 is DFQATT and CDR2 is SNEGSKA (reference sequence). The CDR3 sequence is 11 residues long. The CDR3 protein is CGLASGYEQYF. The CDR3 coding sequence is TGCGGCTTGGCTAGCGGCTACGAGCAGTACTTC.

This clonotype showed up just a few times. The chain joins TRBV10-3 to TRBJ1-2; D gene unclear. Germline V gives CDR1 ENHRY, CDR2 SYGVKD. The CDR3 length is 15 residues. V was shortened by 10 bases and J by 4 bases, with 22 bases between the two germline ends. CDR3 residues: CASTIQGGLFYGYTF. In DNA form, the CDR3 reads TGTGCCAGCACCATACAAGGAGGGCTATTCTATGGCTACACCTTC.

This clonotype occurred many times. V is TRBV10-3 and J is TRBJ1-1, with 8 bases that match TRBD1. The CDR3 has 13 residues. Germline CDR1 is ENHRY and CDR2 is SYGVKD. Losses at the gene ends were 10 bases for V and 8 bases for J; bases not matched to a gene: 12. The CDR3 reads CASGTNRGLEAFF. The CDR3 bases are TGTGCCAGCGGGACAAACAGGGGGTTGGAAGCTTTCTTT.

This clonotype was observed at least ten times. The chain recombines TRBV7-2 with TRBJ1-5, with 9 bases that match TRBD1. CDR3 length: 15 amino acids. Germline CDR1 and CDR2: SGHTA and FQGNSA. Losses at the gene ends were 6 bases for V and 4 bases for J; bases not matched to a gene: 7. DNA of the CDR3: TGTGCCAGCAGTCAGGGACAGGGAGGTAATCAGCCCCAGCATTTT. Translating it yields CASSQGQGGNQPQHF.

This clonotype was found many times. The rearrangement uses TRBV7-9 and TRBJ1-6; no definite D call. The CDR3 loop spans 14 amino acids. Trimming pared 0 bases from V and 8 bases from J, leaving 8 bases between. The V gene's germline CDR1 is SEHNR and CDR2 FQNEAQ (reference sequence). The CDR3 loop is CASSLAASYSPLHF. The CDR3 region has the DNA TGTGCCAGCAGCTTAGCGGCATCTTATTCACCCCTCCACTTT.

This clonotype appeared a few times. The rearrangement links TRBV28 to TRBJ2-7; D unresolved. CDR1 is MDHEN, CDR2 SYDVKM, per germline. This CDR3 comprises 12 residues. V was shortened by 8 bases and J by 0 bases, with 8 bases between the two germline ends. CDR3 coding DNA: TGTGCCAGCGAAGGCACCTCCTACGAGCAGTACTTC. Its protein is CASEGTSYEQYF.

This clonotype was detected ten times or more. The V gene is TRBV19, the J gene TRBJ1-5; tentative D call: TRBD1 (5 bases). CDR1 and CDR2 from the germline V gene are LNHDA and SQIVND (reference sequence). This CDR3 spans 14 amino acids. Trimming stripped 7 bases from V and 1 base from J, with 11 bases between. Here the CDR3 DNA reads TGTGCCAGTACCACTGGGGCGAGCAATCAGCCCCAGCATTTT. It is translated as CASTTGASNQPQHF.

Ten or more counts support this clonotype. The chain links TRBV7-8 to TRBJ1-5; no clear D. Germline V gene data show CDR1 as SGHVS and CDR2 as FQNEAQ. Trimming shortened V by 2 bases and J by 4 bases, and 9 bases separated the two germline ends. This CDR3 is 14 amino acids long. This chain's CDR3 is CASSLSGRNQPQHF. The CDR3 bases are TGTGCCAGCAGCTTAAGCGGGAGAAATCAGCCCCAGCATTTT.

This clonotype showed up many times. CDR3 sequence (DNA): TGCAGTGCTTCAACAGGGGGCGGGCAGCCCCAGCATTTT. Translation gives CSASTGGGQPQHF. The chain combines TRBV20-1 with TRBJ1-5, with 9 bases fitting TRBD1. J lost 7 bases, V lost 5 bases, and 6 bases had no gene match. CDR1 and CDR2 (germline): DFQATT, SNEGSKA (reference sequence). The CDR3 contains 13 residues.

This clonotype was observed many times. The rearrangement links TRBV7-2 to TRBJ1-1; no firm D call. Trimming shortened V by 3 bases and J by 1 base, and 9 bases separated the two germline ends. Germline V gives CDR1 SGHTA, CDR2 FQGNSA. CDR3 length: 14 residues. The CDR3 spells CASSFSSWNTEAFF. CDR3 sequence (DNA): TGTGCCAGCAGCTTCTCCTCATGGAACACTGAAGCTTTCTTT.

This clonotype showed up just a few times. The CDR3 sequence: CASSLPPGARNQPQHF. DNA for the CDR3: TGTGCCAGCAGCTTACCGCCAGGGGCCCGCAATCAGCCCCAGCATTTT. The gene calls are TRBV7-9 and TRBJ1-5; weak D call: TRBD1 (6 bases). Germline CDR1 reads SEHNR; CDR2 reads FQNEAQ (reference sequence). The CDR3 runs 16 residues. The V end was cut by 2 bases, the J end by 2 bases, with 13 bases between. The whole variable domain, remainder taken from reference TRBV7-9 and TRBJ1-5, is DTGVSQNPRHKITKRGQNVTFRCDPISEHNRLYWYRQTLGQGPEFLTYFQNEAQLEKSRLLSDRFSAERPKGSFSTLEIQRTEQGDSAMYLCASSLPPGARNQPQHFGDGTRLSIL.

Turning to this clonotype: One base away lies a much larger clone, so this may be a sequencing read error. The chain couples TRBV6-1 to TRBJ1-4; D unclear. Trimming removed 6 bases from V and 6 bases from J, with 5 bases in between. CDR1 is MNHNS, CDR2 SASEGT, per germline. CDR3 length: 11 amino acids. CDR3 sequence: CASREDEKLFF. The CDR3 nucleotides are TGTGCCAGCAGGGAGGATGAAAAACTGTTTTTT.

The rearrangement links TRBV20-1 to TRBJ1-1; D might be TRBD1 (6 bases). Germline V gene lookup returns CDR1 DFQATT and CDR2 SNEGSKA (reference sequence). Trimming removed 3 bases at V and 0 bases at J, with 14 bases between. The CDR3 has 15 residues. The CDR3 protein is CSARKGQKLNTEAFF. CDR3 nucleotide sequence: TGCAGTGCTAGGAAAGGACAGAAGTTGAACACTGAAGCTTTCTTT.

This clonotype was found a few times. V and J are TRBV7-9 and TRBJ1-1; TRBD1 is a possible D gene (5 bases). Germline V gene data show CDR1 as SEHNR and CDR2 as FQNEAQ (reference sequence). This CDR3 is built from 17 residues. Trimming left V 2 bases short and J 5 bases short, with 21 bases between. The CDR3 sequence: CASSLIFGGWGGTEAFF. In nucleotides, the CDR3 is TGTGCCAGCAGCTTAATCTTCGGAGGGTGGGGGGGGACTGAAGCTTTCTTT.

The table lists this clonotype with a few counts. The rearrangement joins TRBV25-1 to TRBJ2-7; D may correspond to TRBD1 or TRBD2 (5 bases each). Deletions cut 5 bases from V and 5 bases from J, with 16 bases between. Germline assignment: CDR1 MGHDK and CDR2 SYGVNS. The CDR3 is 14 amino acids. The CDR3 is CASSLLARDDEQYF. In nucleotides, the CDR3 is TGTGCCAGCAGTTTATTGGCTAGGGACGACGAGCAGTACTTC.

The gene calls are TRBV7-9 and TRBJ1-2; D is possibly TRBD1 (5 bases). CDR1 and CDR2 from the germline V gene are SEHNR and FQNEAQ (reference sequence). The CDR3 loop spans 12 amino acids. V was shortened by 5 bases and J by 8 bases, with 12 bases between the two germline ends. CDR3 in amino acids: CASSPKGFGYTF. DNA for the CDR3: TGTGCCAGCAGCCCTAAGGGGTTCGGCTACACCTTC.